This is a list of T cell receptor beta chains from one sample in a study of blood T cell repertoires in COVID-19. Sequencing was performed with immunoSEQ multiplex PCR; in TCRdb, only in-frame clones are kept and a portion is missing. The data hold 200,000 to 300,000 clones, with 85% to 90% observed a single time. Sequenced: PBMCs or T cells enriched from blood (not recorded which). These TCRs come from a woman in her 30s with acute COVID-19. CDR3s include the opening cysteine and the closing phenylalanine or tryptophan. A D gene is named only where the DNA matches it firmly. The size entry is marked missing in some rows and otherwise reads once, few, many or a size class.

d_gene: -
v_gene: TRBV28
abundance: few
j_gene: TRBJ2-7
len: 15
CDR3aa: CASGDLIAFPYEQYF
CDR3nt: TGTGCCAGCGGAGACCTGATAGCCTTTCCCTACGAGCAGTACTTC

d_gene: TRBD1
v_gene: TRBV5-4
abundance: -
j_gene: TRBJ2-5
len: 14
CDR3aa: CASSWDRLGKTQYF
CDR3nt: TGTGCCAGCAGCTGGGACAGGCTTGGGAAGACCCAGTACTTC

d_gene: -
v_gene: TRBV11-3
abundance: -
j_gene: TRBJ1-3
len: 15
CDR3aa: CASSLRSGAGNTIYF
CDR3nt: TGTGCCAGCAGCTTACGGTCAGGGGCTGGAAACACCATATATTTT

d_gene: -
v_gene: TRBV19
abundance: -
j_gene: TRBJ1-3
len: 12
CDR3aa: CASSSGGYTIYF
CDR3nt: TGTGCCAGTAGTAGCGGAGGGTACACCATATATTTT

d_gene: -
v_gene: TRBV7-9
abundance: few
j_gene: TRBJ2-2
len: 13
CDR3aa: CGHKGVNTGELFF
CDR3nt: TGTGGACACAAGGGAGTTAACACCGGGGAGCTGTTTTTT

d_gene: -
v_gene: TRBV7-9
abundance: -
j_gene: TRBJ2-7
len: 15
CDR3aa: CASSFNRDRSYEQYF
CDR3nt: TGTGCCAGCAGCTTTAACCGAGACAGGTCCTACGAGCAGTACTTC

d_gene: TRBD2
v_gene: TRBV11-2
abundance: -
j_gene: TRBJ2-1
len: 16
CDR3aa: CASSPGWRGGRDEQFF
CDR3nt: TGTGCCAGCAGCCCAGGGTGGCGGGGGGGCCGCGATGAGCAGTTCTTC

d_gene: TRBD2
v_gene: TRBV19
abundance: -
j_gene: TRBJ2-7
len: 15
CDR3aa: CASSAEAGATYEQYF
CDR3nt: TGTGCCAGTAGTGCGGAAGCGGGGGCTACCTACGAGCAGTACTTC

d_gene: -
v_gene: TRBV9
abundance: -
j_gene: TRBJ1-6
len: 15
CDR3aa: CASSVVGGYNSPLHF
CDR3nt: TGTGCCAGCAGCGTAGTGGGAGGGTATAATTCACCCCTCCACTTT

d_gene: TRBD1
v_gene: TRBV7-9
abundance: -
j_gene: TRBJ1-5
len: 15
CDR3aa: CASSQTGGGNQPQHF
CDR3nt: TGTGCCAGCAGCCAGACAGGGGGCGGTAACCAGCCCCAGCATTTT

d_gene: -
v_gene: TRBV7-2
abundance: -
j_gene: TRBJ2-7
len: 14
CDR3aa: CASTSGPGDYEQYF
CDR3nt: TGTGCCAGCACCAGTGGGCCCGGGGACTACGAGCAGTACTTC

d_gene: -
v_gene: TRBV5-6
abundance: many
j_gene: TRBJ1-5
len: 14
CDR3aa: CASGYRRGGQPQHF
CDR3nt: TGTGCCAGCGGGTACCGCAGGGGCGGGCAGCCCCAGCATTTT

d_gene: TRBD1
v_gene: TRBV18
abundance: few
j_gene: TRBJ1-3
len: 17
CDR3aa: CASSPPGQGALVDTIYF
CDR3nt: TGTGCCAGCTCACCTCCGGGACAGGGGGCCTTAGTGGACACCATATATTTT

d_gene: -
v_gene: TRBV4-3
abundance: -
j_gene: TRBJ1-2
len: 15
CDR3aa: CASSQDLGGYYGYTF
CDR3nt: TGCGCCAGCAGCCAAGATCTTGGCGGATATTATGGCTACACCTTC

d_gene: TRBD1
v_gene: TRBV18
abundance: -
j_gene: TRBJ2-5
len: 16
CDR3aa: CASSPGRTGGQETQYF
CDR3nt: TGTGCCAGCTCCCCGGGGCGGACAGGGGGTCAAGAGACCCAGTACTTC

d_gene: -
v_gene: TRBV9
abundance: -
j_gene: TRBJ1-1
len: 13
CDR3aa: CASSPRQNTEAFF
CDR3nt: TGTGCCAGCAGCCCTCGACAGAACACTGAAGCTTTCTTT

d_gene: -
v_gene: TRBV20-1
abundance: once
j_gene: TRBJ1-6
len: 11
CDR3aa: CSARPESPLHF
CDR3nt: TGCAGTGCTAGACCGGAGTCACCCCTCCACTTT

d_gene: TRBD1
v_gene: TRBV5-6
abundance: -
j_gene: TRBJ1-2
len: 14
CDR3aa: CASSLQQGVFGYTF
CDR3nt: TGTGCCAGCAGCTTGCAACAGGGGGTTTTTGGCTACACCTTC

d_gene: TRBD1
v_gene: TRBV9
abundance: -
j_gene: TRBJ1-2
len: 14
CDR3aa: CASSQTGVVYGYTF
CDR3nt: TGTGCCAGCAGCCAGACAGGGGTCGTCTATGGCTACACCTTC

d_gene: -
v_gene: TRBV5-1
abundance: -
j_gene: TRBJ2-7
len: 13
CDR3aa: CASRRDSPYEQYF
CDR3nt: TGCGCCAGCAGACGAGACAGCCCCTACGAGCAGTACTTC

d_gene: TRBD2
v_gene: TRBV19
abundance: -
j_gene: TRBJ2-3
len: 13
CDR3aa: CASRASGANTQYF
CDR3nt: TGTGCCAGTAGGGCTAGCGGGGCAAATACGCAGTATTTT

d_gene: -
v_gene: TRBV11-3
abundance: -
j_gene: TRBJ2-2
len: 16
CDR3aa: CASSKSLGTGPGELFF
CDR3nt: TGTGCCAGCAGCAAAAGCCTGGGTACAGGGCCCGGGGAGCTGTTTTTT

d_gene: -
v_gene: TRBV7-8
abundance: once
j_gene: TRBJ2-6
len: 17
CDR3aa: CASSLGTADSGANVLTF
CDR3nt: TGTGCCAGCAGCTTAGGAACGGCGGATTCTGGGGCCAACGTCCTGACTTTC

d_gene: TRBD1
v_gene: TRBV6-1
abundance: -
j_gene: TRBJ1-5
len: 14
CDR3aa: CASSDVGQNQPQHF
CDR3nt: TGTGCCAGCAGTGACGTGGGACAGAATCAGCCCCAGCATTTT

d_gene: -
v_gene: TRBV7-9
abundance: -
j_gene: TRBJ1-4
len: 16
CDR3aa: CASSYPRGQGVEKLFF
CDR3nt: TGTGCCAGCAGCTACCCCAGGGGCCAGGGAGTTGAAAAACTGTTTTTT

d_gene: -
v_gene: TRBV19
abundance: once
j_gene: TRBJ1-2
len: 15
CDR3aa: CASSPLGRLGGGYTF
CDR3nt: TGTGCCAGTAGTCCTCTGGGACGTCTGGGGGGAGGCTACACCTTC

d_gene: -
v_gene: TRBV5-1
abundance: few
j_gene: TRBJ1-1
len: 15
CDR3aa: CASSPGVREGTEAFF
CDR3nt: TGCGCCAGCAGCCCAGGGGTGAGGGAGGGGACTGAAGCTTTCTTT

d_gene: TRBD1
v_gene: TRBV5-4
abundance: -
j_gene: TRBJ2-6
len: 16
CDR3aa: CASSSGQGGGANVLTF
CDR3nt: TGTGCCAGCAGCTCGGGACAGGGTGGTGGGGCCAACGTCCTGACTTTC

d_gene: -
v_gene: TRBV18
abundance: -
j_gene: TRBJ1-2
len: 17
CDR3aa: CASSPWRRDYANYGYTF
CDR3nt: TGTGCCAGCTCACCTTGGAGGAGGGACTATGCTAACTATGGCTACACCTTC

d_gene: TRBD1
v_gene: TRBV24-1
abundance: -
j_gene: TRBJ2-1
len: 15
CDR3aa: CATSDLRTGWHEQFF
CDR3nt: TGTGCCACCAGTGATTTAAGGACAGGGTGGCATGAGCAGTTCTTC

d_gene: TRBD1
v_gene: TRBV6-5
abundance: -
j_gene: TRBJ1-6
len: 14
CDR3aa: CASSPRGVGVALHF
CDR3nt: TGTGCCAGCAGCCCCAGGGGGGTGGGGGTGGCCCTCCACTTT

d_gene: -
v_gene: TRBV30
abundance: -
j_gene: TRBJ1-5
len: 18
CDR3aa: CAWSGGPPAGPAHQPQHF
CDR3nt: TGTGCCTGGAGTGGAGGTCCACCCGCGGGCCCCGCTCATCAGCCCCAGCATTTT

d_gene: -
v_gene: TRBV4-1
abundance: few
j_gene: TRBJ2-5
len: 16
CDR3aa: CASSQGDPRSWETQYF
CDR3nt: TGCGCCAGCAGCCAAGGAGACCCTAGAAGTTGGGAGACCCAGTACTTC

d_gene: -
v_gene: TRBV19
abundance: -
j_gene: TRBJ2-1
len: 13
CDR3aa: CASSGWGGDEQFF
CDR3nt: TGTGCCAGTAGTGGCTGGGGGGGCGATGAGCAGTTCTTC

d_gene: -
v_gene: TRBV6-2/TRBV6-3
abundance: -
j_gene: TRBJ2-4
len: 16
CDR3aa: CASSLTIEVAKNIQYF
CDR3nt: TGTGCCAGCAGCCTAACGATTGAGGTAGCCAAAAACATTCAGTACTTC

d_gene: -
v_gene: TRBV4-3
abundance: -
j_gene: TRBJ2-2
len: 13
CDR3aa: CASSRDEGGELFF
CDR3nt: TGCGCCAGCAGCCGAGACGAGGGCGGGGAGCTGTTTTTT

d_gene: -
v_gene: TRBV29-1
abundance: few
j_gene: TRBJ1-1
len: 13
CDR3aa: CSVEAGVNTEAFF
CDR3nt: TGCAGCGTTGAAGCCGGGGTGAACACTGAAGCTTTCTTT

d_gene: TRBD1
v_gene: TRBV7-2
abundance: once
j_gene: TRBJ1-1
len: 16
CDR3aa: CASSITGTVVNTEAFF
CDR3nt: TGTGCCAGCAGCATCACCGGGACAGTCGTGAACACTGAAGCTTTCTTT

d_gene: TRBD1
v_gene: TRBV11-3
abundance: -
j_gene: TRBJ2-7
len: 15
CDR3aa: CASSLGAGQGSEQYF
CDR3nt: TGTGCCAGCAGCTTAGGGGCTGGACAGGGCTCCGAGCAGTACTTC

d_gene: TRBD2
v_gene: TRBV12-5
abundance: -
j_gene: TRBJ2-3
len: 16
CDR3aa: CASGSGTSGVTDTQYF
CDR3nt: TGTGCTAGTGGTTCCGGAACTAGCGGGGTCACAGATACGCAGTATTTT

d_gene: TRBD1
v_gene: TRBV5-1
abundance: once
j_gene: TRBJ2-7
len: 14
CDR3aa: CASRPGTGVYEQYF
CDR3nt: TGCGCCAGCAGACCTGGGACAGGGGTCTACGAGCAGTACTTC

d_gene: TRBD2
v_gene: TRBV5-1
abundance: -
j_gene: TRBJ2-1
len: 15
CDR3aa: CASSLVAGGLHEQFF
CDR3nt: TGCGCCAGCAGCTTGGTAGCGGGGGGGCTCCATGAGCAGTTCTTC

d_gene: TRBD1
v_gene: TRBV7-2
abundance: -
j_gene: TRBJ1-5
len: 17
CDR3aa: CASSPGNRGESNQPQHF
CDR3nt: TGTGCCAGCAGCCCAGGAAACAGGGGCGAGAGCAATCAGCCCCAGCATTTT

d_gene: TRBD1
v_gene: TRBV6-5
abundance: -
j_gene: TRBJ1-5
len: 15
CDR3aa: CASSSGQPRGQPQHF
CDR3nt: TGTGCCAGCAGTTCGGGACAGCCGAGGGGACAGCCCCAGCATTTT

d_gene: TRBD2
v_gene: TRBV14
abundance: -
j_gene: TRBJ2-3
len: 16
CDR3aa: CASSQDLAGDGDTQYF
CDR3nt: TGTGCCAGCAGCCAAGATCTCGCGGGGGATGGAGATACGCAGTATTTT

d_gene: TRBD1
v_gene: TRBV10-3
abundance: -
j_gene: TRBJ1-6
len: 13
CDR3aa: CANGQEYNSPLHF
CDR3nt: TGTGCCAACGGACAGGAGTATAATTCACCCCTCCACTTT

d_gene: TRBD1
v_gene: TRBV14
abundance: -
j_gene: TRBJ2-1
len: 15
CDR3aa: CASSQATGGGNEQFF
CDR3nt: TGTGCCAGCAGCCAAGCCACAGGGGGTGGGAATGAGCAGTTCTTC

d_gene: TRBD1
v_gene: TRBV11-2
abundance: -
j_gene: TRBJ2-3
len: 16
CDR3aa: CASSSLRGQGTDTQYF
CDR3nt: TGTGCCAGCAGCTCCCTTAGAGGACAGGGTACAGATACGCAGTATTTT

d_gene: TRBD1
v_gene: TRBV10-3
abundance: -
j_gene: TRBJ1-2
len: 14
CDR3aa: CAISQEGQVNGYTF
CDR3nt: TGTGCCATCTCTCAAGAAGGACAGGTTAATGGCTACACCTTC

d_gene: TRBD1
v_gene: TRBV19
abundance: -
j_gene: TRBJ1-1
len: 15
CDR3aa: CASSGTGGFSDEAFF
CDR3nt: TGTGCCAGTAGTGGGACAGGGGGCTTTAGTGATGAAGCTTTCTTT

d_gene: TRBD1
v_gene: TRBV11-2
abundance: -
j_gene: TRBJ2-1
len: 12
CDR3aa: CASKGAGLEQFF
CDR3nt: TGTGCCAGCAAGGGGGCAGGATTGGAGCAGTTCTTC

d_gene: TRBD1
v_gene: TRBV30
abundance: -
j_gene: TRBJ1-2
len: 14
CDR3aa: CAWSGDRLNYGYTF
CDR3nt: TGTGCCTGGAGTGGGGACAGACTTAACTATGGCTACACCTTC

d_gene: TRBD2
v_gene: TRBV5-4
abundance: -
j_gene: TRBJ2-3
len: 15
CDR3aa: CASSQGGGGTDTQYF
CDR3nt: TGTGCCAGCAGCCAGGGCGGGGGGGGCACAGATACGCAGTATTTT